Sequencing of this T cell receptor beta chain was carried out in a study of OX40 agonist ivuxolimab in advanced cancers. Whole-study context: Recorded diagnoses for dose-escalation patients were hepatocellular carcinoma, melanoma, renal cell or head and neck cancer. Patients achieving partial responses numbered three: one hepatocellular carcinoma case and two cutaneous melanoma cases.

At baseline, cycle 4 day 1, and cycle 7 day 1, blood was sampled. This CDR3 region has 14 residues. Germline CDR1 and CDR2: KGHSH and LQKENI. Trimming cost V 1 base and J 2 bases, with 8 bases left between them. Here immunoSEQ multiplex PCR was the method, and the copy in TCRdb shows in-frame clones only, minus some. In the table there are 45,000 to 55,000 clones, 70% to 90% of which are singletons. Concerning this clone itself: Its specificity is unknown.

Overall study results and limits: CD8+ T cells were the subset that, on average, had more expanded clones than CD4+.

The sequences come from CD4+ or CD8+ T cells sorted from blood, collected in a trial of the OX40 agonist ivuxolimab. The chain is built from TRBV18 and TRBJ1-1; no reliable D call. This TCR was recovered from an adult with an advanced solid tumor such as melanoma, head and neck, liver or kidney cancer. The CDR3 here is CASSPRDFNTEAFF. Written as DNA, the CDR3 is TGTGCCAGCTCACCACGGGATTTTAACACTGAAGCTTTCTTT.